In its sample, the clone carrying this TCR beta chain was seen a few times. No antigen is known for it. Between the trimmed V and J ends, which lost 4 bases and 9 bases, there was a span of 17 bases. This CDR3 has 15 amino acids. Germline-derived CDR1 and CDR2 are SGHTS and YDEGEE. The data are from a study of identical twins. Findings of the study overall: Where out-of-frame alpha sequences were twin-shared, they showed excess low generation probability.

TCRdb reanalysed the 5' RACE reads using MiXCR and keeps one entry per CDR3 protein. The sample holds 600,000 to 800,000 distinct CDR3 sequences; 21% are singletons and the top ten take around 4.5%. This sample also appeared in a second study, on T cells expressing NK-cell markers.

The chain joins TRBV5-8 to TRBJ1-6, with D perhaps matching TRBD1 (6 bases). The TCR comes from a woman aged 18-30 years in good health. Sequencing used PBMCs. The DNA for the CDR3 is TGTGCCAGCAGCCTACAGGGAACCGAGGGTTCACCCCTCCACTTT. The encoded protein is CASSLQGTEGSPLHF.